What follows are 10 T cell receptor beta chains derived from one specimen sequenced in a study of CD8 T cells in ankylosing spondylitis. Their antigens are not known. One entry per CDR3 protein results from TCRdb running MiXCR on the 5' RACE reads. The repertoire has 400,000 to 450,000 distinct CDR3 sequences, more than 15% of them found once; the top ten carry 1%. Broader study findings: Within ankylosing spondylitis blood, a TCR beta motif made up of roughly eight highly homologous variants appeared to be characteristic.

Sequenced: blood, either unsorted or a sorted T cell fraction (not recorded which). These receptors originate from a male donor with ankylosing spondylitis.

The rearrangement links TRBV20-1 to TRBJ2-7, with 9 nucleotides matching TRBD2. This CDR3 spans 16 amino acids. The germline gives CDR1 DFQATT, CDR2 SNEGSKA (reference sequence). V was clipped by 2 bases and J by 6 bases; unmatched bases: 14. The CDR3 sequence: CSARWNGGGVFGEQYF. CDR3 sequence (DNA): TGCAGTGCTAGATGGAACGGCGGGGGGGTTTTCGGCGAGCAGTACTTC.

CDR3 coding DNA: TGTGCCAGTCCCCTGGTTTTCGGCGGCGAGCAGTTCTTC. It codes for CASPLVFGGEQFF. The chain is built from TRBV9 and TRBJ2-1; no reliable D call. V gave up 8 bases and J gave up 10 bases, with 19 bases separating them. Per the germline V gene, CDR1 is SGDLS and CDR2 is YYNGEE. This CDR3 is built from 13 residues.

The rearrangement links TRBV28 to TRBJ2-2; no clear D. The germline V gene encodes CDR1 MDHEN and CDR2 SYDVKM. This CDR3 is built from 14 residues. V was clipped by 8 bases and J by 4 bases, with 14 bases between them. CDR3 in DNA: TGTGCCAGCCACACACCATTCTTCACCGGGGAGCTGTTTTTT. The encoded protein is CASHTPFFTGELFF.

The chain combines TRBV3-1 with TRBJ2-7; no clear D. The CDR3 is 14 amino acids. V was trimmed by 3 bases and J by 3 bases, leaving 12 bases between them. In germline, CDR1 is LGHDT, CDR2 YNNKEL (reference sequence). CDR3 loop: CASSHRYRYYEQYF. CDR3 nucleotide sequence: TGTGCCAGCAGCCATCGCTACCGGTACTACGAGCAGTACTTC.

This clonotype came up a few times. The V gene is TRBV2, the J gene TRBJ2-1, with D perhaps given as TRBD1 or TRBD2 (6 bases each). Germline values: CDR1 SNHLY, CDR2 FYNNEI. The V end was cut by 2 bases, the J end by 8 bases, with 10 bases between. The CDR3 loop spans 13 amino acids. The CDR3 DNA reads TGTGCCAGCAGTGAAAGGAGGGGGGATGAGCAGTTCTTC. Its protein product is CASSERRGDEQFF.

J is TRBJ1-1 and V is TRBV6-5; TRBD1 is a possible D gene (5 bases). The CDR3 has 13 residues. V was shortened by 5 bases and J by 1 base, with 8 bases between the two germline ends. The germline gives CDR1 MNHEY, CDR2 SVGAGI. The CDR3 loop reads CASSHRKNTEAFF. CDR3 DNA sequence: TGTGCCAGCAGTCACAGGAAGAACACTGAAGCTTTCTTT.

The chain combines TRBV4-2 with TRBJ2-7, with D perhaps TRBD2 (7 bases). This CDR3 has 17 residues. Trimming removed 0 bases from V and 3 bases from J, with 18 bases in between. From germline, CDR1 is LGHNA and CDR2 YNFKEQ. CDR3 amino acids: CASSQDRGMVAGYEQYF. The CDR3 DNA reads TGTGCCAGCAGCCAAGATAGGGGGATGGTAGCGGGCTACGAGCAGTACTTC.

This clonotype was counted only a few times. The V gene is TRBV5-1, the J gene TRBJ2-1, with no clear D. Germline V CDR1 and CDR2: SGHRS, YFSETQ. Trimming stripped 0 bases from V and 8 bases from J, with 9 bases between. The CDR3 contains 13 residues. Here the CDR3 DNA reads TGCGCCAGCAGCTTGGCTCTCGAGGATGAGCAGTTCTTC. This gives the protein CASSLALEDEQFF.

The chain joins TRBV20-1 to TRBJ2-3; TRBD2 is a possible D gene (6 bases). CDR1 is DFQATT and CDR2 is SNEGSKA in the germline V gene (reference sequence). The V gene lost 6 bases and the J gene lost 3 bases, with 16 bases spanning the gap. CDR3 length: 14 residues. The CDR3 reads CSAAVRGRTDTQYF. The CDR3 DNA reads TGCAGTGCCGCTGTGCGTGGGAGGACAGATACGCAGTATTTT.

This clonotype has only a few counts. This chain links TRBV4-2 with TRBJ2-1, with TRBD2 identical over 15 bases. The CDR3 spans 16 residues. Trimming took 0 bases from V and 14 from J; bases not matched to a gene: 8. The germline gives CDR1 LGHNA, CDR2 YNFKEQ. In DNA, the CDR3 is TGTGCCAGCAGCCAAGATATTAGGACTAGCGGGGGGGTGGAGTTCTTC. It codes for CASSQDIRTSGGVEFF.